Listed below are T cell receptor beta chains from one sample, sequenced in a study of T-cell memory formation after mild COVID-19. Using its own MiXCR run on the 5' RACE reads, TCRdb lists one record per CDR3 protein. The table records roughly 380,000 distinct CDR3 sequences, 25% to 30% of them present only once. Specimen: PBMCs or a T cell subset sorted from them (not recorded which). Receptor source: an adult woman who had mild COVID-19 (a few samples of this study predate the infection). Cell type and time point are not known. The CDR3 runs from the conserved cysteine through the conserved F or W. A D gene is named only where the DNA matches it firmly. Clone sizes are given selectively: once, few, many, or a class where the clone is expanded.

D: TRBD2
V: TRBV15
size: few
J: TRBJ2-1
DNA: TGTGCCACCAGCAGAGCGGCTAGCGGACCAAATGAGCAGTTCTTC
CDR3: CATSRAASGPNEQFF

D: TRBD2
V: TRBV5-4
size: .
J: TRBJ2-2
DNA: TGTGCCAGCAGCTTGTTAAGCGGGGCGAACACCGGGGAGCTGTTTTTT
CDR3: CASSLLSGANTGELFF

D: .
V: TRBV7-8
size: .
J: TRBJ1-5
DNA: TGTGCCAGCAGCTTGAGTTCTGTGAACAATCAGCCCCAGCATTTT
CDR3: CASSLSSVNNQPQHF

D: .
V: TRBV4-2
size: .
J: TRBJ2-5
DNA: TGTGCCAGCAGCCAAGACCCCCAGGGGGGGCGAGAGACCCAGTACTTC
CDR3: CASSQDPQGGRETQYF

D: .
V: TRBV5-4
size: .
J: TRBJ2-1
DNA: TGTGCCAGCAGCTTGTGGGAACTACCTCGTTACAATGAGCAGTTCTTC
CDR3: CASSLWELPRYNEQFF

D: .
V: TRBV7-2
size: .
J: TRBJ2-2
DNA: TGTGCCAGCAGCCGAACCCGTGGGAGTAAGTTCGGGGAGCTGTTTTTT
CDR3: CASSRTRGSKFGELFF

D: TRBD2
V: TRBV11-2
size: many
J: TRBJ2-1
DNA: TGTGCCAGCAGCTCCCTAGCGGGGAGGAATGAGCAGTTCTTC
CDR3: CASSSLAGRNEQFF

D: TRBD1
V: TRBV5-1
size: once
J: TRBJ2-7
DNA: TGCGCCAGCAGCTTGGCCAGGACAGGGCGGTACGAGCAGTACTTC
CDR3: CASSLARTGRYEQYF

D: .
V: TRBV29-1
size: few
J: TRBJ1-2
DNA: TGCAGCGTTGAGAGGCAGGGGAGGTCTGGCTACACCTTC
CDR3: CSVERQGRSGYTF

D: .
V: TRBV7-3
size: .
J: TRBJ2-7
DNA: TGTGCCAGCAGCTCATCGGGACCTCCCTACGAGCAGTACTTC
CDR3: CASSSSGPPYEQYF

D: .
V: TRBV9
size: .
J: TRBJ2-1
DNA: TGTGCCAGCAGCGCAGCGGTGGGAGTGAATTCCAATGAGCAGTTCTTC
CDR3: CASSAAVGVNSNEQFF

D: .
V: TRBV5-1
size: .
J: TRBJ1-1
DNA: TGCGCCAGCAGCTTTTGGGTCCTGGACACTGAAGCTTTCTTT
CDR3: CASSFWVLDTEAFF

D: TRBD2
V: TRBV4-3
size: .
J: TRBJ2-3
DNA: TGCGCCAGCAGCCAAGAGAAGCGGGAGGTGGATACGCAGTATTTT
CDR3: CASSQEKREVDTQYF

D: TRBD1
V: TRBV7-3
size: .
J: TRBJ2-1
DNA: TGTGCCAGCAGCCCTCGACAGGGCGGTGAGCAGTTCTTC
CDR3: CASSPRQGGEQFF

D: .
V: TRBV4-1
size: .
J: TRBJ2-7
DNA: TGCGCCAGCAGCCAAGTCTATGCTAGCTTTTCCTACGAGCAGTACTTC
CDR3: CASSQVYASFSYEQYF

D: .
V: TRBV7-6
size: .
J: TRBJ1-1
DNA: TGTGCCAGCGCCCCTGAAGCTTTCTTT
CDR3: CASAPEAFF

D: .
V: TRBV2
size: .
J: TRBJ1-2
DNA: TGTGCCAGCAGTGAATTGGCAGGGCTTGATGGCTACACCTTC
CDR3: CASSELAGLDGYTF

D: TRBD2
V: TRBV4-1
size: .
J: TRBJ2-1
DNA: TGCGCCAGCAGCCGACGAAGCGGGGGCCAGTACAATGAGCAGTTCTTC
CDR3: CASSRRSGGQYNEQFF

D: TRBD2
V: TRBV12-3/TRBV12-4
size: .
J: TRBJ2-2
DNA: TGTGCCAGCAGTGGGGGGTTTAGCGGGGGCTGGACCGGGGAGCTGTTTTTT
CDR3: CASSGGFSGGWTGELFF

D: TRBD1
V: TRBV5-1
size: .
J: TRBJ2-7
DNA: TGCGCCAGCAGCCCCGGGACAGGGGGTGTCGTCGAGCAGTACTTC
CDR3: CASSPGTGGVVEQYF

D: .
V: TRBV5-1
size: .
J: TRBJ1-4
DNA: TGCGCCAGCAGCCTGGTATTACAGGGCACAACTAATGAAAAACTGTTTTTT
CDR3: CASSLVLQGTTNEKLFF

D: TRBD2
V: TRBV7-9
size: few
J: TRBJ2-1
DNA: TGTGCCAGCAGCCCTTACCCTGGACTAGCGGGGATTGGAAATGAGCAGTTCTTC
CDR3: CASSPYPGLAGIGNEQFF

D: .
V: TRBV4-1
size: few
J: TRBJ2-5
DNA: TGCGCCAGCAGCCCCGGGACATACGAAAAGACCCAGTACTTC
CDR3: CASSPGTYEKTQYF

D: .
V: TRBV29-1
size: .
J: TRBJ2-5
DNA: TGCAGCGTTATCTTAGGTGCGCGACAAGAGACCCAGTACTTC
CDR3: CSVILGARQETQYF

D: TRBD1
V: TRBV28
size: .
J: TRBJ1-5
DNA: TGTGCCAGCCGGACAGGTTATAGCAATCAGCCCCAGCATTTT
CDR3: CASRTGYSNQPQHF

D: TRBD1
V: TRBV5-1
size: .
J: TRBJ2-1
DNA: TGCGCCAGCGGACAGGGGAGGGGTTACAATGAGCAGTTCTTC
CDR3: CASGQGRGYNEQFF

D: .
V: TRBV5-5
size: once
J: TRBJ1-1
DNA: TGTGCCAGCAGCTTGGCCGGGTGGGCAAACTACCAAGCTTTCTTT
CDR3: CASSLAGWANYQAFF

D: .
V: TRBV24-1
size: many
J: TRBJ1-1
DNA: TGTGCCACCAGTACAGGGCCAAACACTGAAGCTTTCTTT
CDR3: CATSTGPNTEAFF

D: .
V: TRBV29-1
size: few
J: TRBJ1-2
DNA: TGCAGCGTTGAAGATCTTAACCGGTGGGGCGACTATGGCTACACCTTC
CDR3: CSVEDLNRWGDYGYTF

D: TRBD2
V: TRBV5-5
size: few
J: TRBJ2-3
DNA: TGTGCCAGCAGCTTTACAGCGGGAGGGACAATGGCCACAGATACGCAGTATTTT
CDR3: CASSFTAGGTMATDTQYF

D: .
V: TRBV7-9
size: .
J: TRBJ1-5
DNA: TGTGCCAGCAGCCTATCAAGCGCCCATCAGCCCCAGCATTTT
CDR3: CASSLSSAHQPQHF

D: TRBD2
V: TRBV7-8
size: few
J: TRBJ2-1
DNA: TGTGCCAGCGGGCTTGCGGGGGAGTACAATGAGCAGTTCTTC
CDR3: CASGLAGEYNEQFF

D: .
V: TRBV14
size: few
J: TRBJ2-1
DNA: TGTGCCAGCAGCCAAGTGGAGCGCACCCCGCAGTTCTTC
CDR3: CASSQVERTPQFF

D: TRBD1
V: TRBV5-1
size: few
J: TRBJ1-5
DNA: TGCGCCAGCAGCTCCACTACAGGGGCAAATCAGCCCCAGCATTTT
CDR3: CASSSTTGANQPQHF

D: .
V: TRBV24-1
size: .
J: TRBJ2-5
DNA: TGTGCCACCAGTGGTATTTCCGGGAAACCCTTCGAATTCCAAGAGACCCAGTACTTC
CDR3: CATSGISGKPFEFQETQYF